Described below is a single T cell receptor (beta chain) sequence and its context. The record originates from a study of beta chain features in type 1 diabetes. Study-level information: Patients did not differ from healthy donors in age, gender or cell yield.

This CDR3 comprises 17 residues. After removal of 2 bases from V and 6 bases from J, the junction contained 13 bases not matched to a gene. Per the germline V gene, CDR1 is LGHNA and CDR2 is YSLEER. Investigators reverse transcribed all isolated RNA, so they sequenced expressed TCRB transcripts. Profiling relied on immunoSEQ multiplex PCR, and the TCRdb table lists in-frame clones only, not all of them. Of hundreds of thousands of clones in the sample, 10% to 15% were seen once. The chain couples TRBV4-3 to TRBJ2-1, with 7 bases lining up with TRBD2. Material: naive CD4+ T cells from blood. The TCR originated in a young man in good health. The CDR3 is CASSQITRTSSRNEQFF. The CDR3 DNA reads as TGCGCCAGCAGCCAAATAACCCGGACTAGTTCGCGCAATGAGCAGTTCTTC.